Each of the 9 T cell receptor beta chains below was sequenced from the same sample in a study of blood T cell repertoires in COVID-19. Profiling relied on immunoSEQ multiplex PCR, and the TCRdb table lists in-frame clones only, not all of them. The table shows fewer than 120,000 clones, with roughly four fifths occurring only once. The sequencing sample was made of peripheral blood. The receptors originated from a woman between 55 and 75 years old with acute or convalescent COVID-19.

This clone was counted between two and nine times. V and J are TRBV5-1 and TRBJ2-7; TRBD2 is a possible D gene (6 bases). Germline V gives CDR1 SGHRS, CDR2 YFSETQ. Trimming took 3 bases from V and 6 from J, leaving 13 bases between them. The CDR3 consists of 13 residues. In DNA, the CDR3 is TGCGCCAGCAGCTGGGGGGAGGTCAGCGAGCAGTACTTC. Residues: CASSWGEVSEQYF.

The chain couples TRBV7-3 to TRBJ2-7, with D tentatively TRBD2 (5 bases). Trimming left V 5 bases short and J 4 bases short, with 12 bases between. Germline V gene sequence: CDR1 SGHTA, CDR2 FQGTGA. This CDR3 has 13 residues. CDR3 nucleotides: TGTGCCAGCAGCATAGTCCCGGGGTACGAGCAGTACTTC. This gives the protein CASSIVPGYEQYF.

The V call is TRBV2, the J call TRBJ1-2, with D possibly matching TRBD1 (5 bases). Germline V gives CDR1 SNHLY, CDR2 FYNNEI. V was cut by 5 bases and J by 8 bases, with 18 bases left in between. This CDR3 contains 14 residues. The CDR3 loop is CASSHETDLGGYTF. The CDR3 nucleotides read TGTGCCAGCAGTCACGAGACAGACCTGGGGGGCTACACCTTC. Variable domain in full (rest from reference TRBV2 and TRBJ1-2): EPEVTQTPSHQVTQMGQEVILRCVPISNHLYFYWYRQILGQKVEFLVSFYNNEISEKSEIFDDQFSVERPDGSNFTLKIRSTKLEDSAMYFCASSHETDLGGYTFGSGTRLTVV.

The genes are TRBV6-2 or TRBV6-3 and TRBJ1-4, with D perhaps TRBD1 (5 bases). The germline V gene has CDR1 MNHEY and CDR2 SVGEGT. The CDR3 sequence is 16 residues long. V was pared by 2 bases and J by 7 bases, with 17 bases between. Here the CDR3 reads CASSYPTQGNSEKLFF. As DNA, the CDR3 is TGTGCCAGCAGTTACCCAACGCAGGGAAACAGTGAAAAACTGTTTTTT.

V gene TRBV6-5 combines with J gene TRBJ1-4; D remains unclear. In germline, CDR1 is MNHEY, CDR2 SVGAGI. This CDR3 spans 14 amino acids. V lost 4 bases and J 2 bases, leaving 8 bases between the germline ends. In DNA form, the CDR3 reads TGTGCCAGCAGTTGGACGGGGACTAATGAAAAACTGTTTTTT. It specifies CASSWTGTNEKLFF.

The chain carries TRBV28 and TRBJ2-1, with 7 bases lining up with TRBD1. V lost 5 bases, J lost 5 bases, and 6 bases stayed unmatched. CDR3 length equals 14 residues. Per germline, CDR1 MDHEN and CDR2 SYDVKM. DNA of the CDR3: TGTGCCAGCAGTGTATCCCAGGGGGACAATGAGCAGTTCTTC. It translates to CASSVSQGDNEQFF. Looking up the rest from reference TRBV28 and TRBJ2-1 gives the full variable domain: DVKVTQSSRYLVKRTGEKVFLECVQDMDHENMFWYRQDPGLGLRLIYFSYDVKMKEKGDIPEGYSVSREKKERFSLILESASTNQTSMYLCASSVSQGDNEQFFGPGTRLTVL.

The V and J genes are TRBV10-3 and TRBJ1-1, with unresolved D. The CDR3 extends over 12 amino acids. V lost 4 bases, J lost 1 base, and 4 bases lay in between. Per germline, CDR1 ENHRY and CDR2 SYGVKD. This chain's CDR3 is CAISAQNTEAFF. Here the CDR3 DNA reads TGTGCCATCAGTGCCCAGAACACTGAAGCTTTCTTT.

This rearrangement joins TRBV20-1 to TRBJ2-1, with 7 bases that match TRBD1. After removal of 6 bases from V and 7 bases from J, the junction contained 3 bases not matched to a gene. CDR3 size: 11 residues. The germline V gene has CDR1 DFQATT and CDR2 SNEGSKA (reference sequence). The CDR3 DNA reads as TGCAGTGCAGGGGGCAGGAATGAGCAGTTCTTC. Encoded protein: CSAGGRNEQFF.

The rearrangement links TRBV5-1 to TRBJ1-2; 7 bases align to TRBD1. Germline trimming cut 0 bases from V and 5 bases from J; bases unmatched to any gene: 13. CDR1 is SGHRS and CDR2 is YFSETQ in the germline V gene. This CDR3 has 17 amino acids. CDR3: CASSLEGGGYDSYGYTF. CDR3 coding DNA: TGCGCCAGCAGCTTGGAAGGGGGCGGTTATGATAGTTATGGCTACACCTTC. The entire variable domain, with the rest obtained from reference TRBV5-1 and TRBJ1-2, is as follows: KAGVTQTPRYLIKTRGQQVTLSCSPISGHRSVSWYQQTPGQGLQFLFEYFSETQRNKGNFPGRFSGRQFSNSRSEMNVSTLELGDSALYLCASSLEGGGYDSYGYTFGSGTRLTVV.